Listed below are T cell receptor beta chains from one sample, sequenced in a study of blood T cell repertoires in COVID-19. Method: immunoSEQ multiplex PCR; TCRdb's copy keeps in-frame clones and lacks some. The table shows 210,000 or so clones, with 65% to 90% occurring only once. The material sequenced was PBMCs or T cells enriched from blood (not recorded which). The receptor set was obtained from a woman aged 45-59 years with acute COVID-19. Both conserved end residues are part of each CDR3. Fields, in order: clone size, J gene, V gene, D gene, CDR3 protein, CDR3 DNA. The D gene is left open where the match is weak. The size entry is marked missing in some rows and otherwise reads once, few, many or a size class.

clone_size: .; j_call: TRBJ2-1; v_call: TRBV7-5; d_call: .; cdr3_aa: CARSPSGQKDNEQFF; cdr3_nt: TGTGCCAGAAGCCCTAGCGGGCAGAAAGACAATGAGCAGTTCTTC
clone_size: .; j_call: TRBJ2-7; v_call: TRBV19; d_call: .; cdr3_aa: CASSISDRPYEQYF; cdr3_nt: TGTGCCAGTAGTATATCTGACAGACCCTACGAGCAGTACTTC
clone_size: .; j_call: TRBJ2-1; v_call: TRBV4-3; d_call: TRBD1; cdr3_aa: CASSQGTGLINEQFF; cdr3_nt: TGCGCCAGCAGCCAAGGGACAGGGTTAATCAATGAGCAGTTCTTC
clone_size: .; j_call: TRBJ2-6; v_call: TRBV7-2; d_call: .; cdr3_aa: CASSYGTLNPYGANVLTF; cdr3_nt: TGTGCCAGCAGCTACGGGACATTAAACCCCTATGGGGCCAACGTCCTGACTTTC
clone_size: once; j_call: TRBJ1-2; v_call: TRBV19; d_call: .; cdr3_aa: CASSVGPRGSYGYTF; cdr3_nt: TGTGCCAGTAGTGTAGGACCGCGGGGGAGCTATGGCTACACCTTC
clone_size: few; j_call: TRBJ1-3; v_call: TRBV3-1/TRBV3-2; d_call: .; cdr3_aa: CASSQRTEPDQYF; cdr3_nt: TGTGCCAGCAGCCAGCGGACAGAACCAGATCAATATTTT
clone_size: .; j_call: TRBJ2-1; v_call: TRBV10-2; d_call: .; cdr3_aa: CASSGTWAEQFF; cdr3_nt: TGCGCCAGCAGTGGTACGTGGGCTGAGCAGTTCTTC
clone_size: .; j_call: TRBJ1-2; v_call: TRBV11-2; d_call: TRBD1; cdr3_aa: CASSPGTGGGYTF; cdr3_nt: TGTGCCAGCAGCCCCGGGACAGGAGGTGGCTACACCTTC
clone_size: .; j_call: TRBJ2-7; v_call: TRBV6-5; d_call: .; cdr3_aa: CASSLGSSYEQYF; cdr3_nt: TGTGCCAGTTCTCTCGGGAGCTCCTACGAGCAGTACTTC
clone_size: .; j_call: TRBJ2-2; v_call: TRBV5-1; d_call: TRBD2; cdr3_aa: CASSLGLAGDLSTGELFF; cdr3_nt: TGCGCCAGCAGCCTGGGACTAGCGGGGGACCTCAGCACCGGGGAGCTGTTTTTT